This T cell receptor beta chain was retrieved from a study of brain T cells in children with intractable seizures. General study findings and limits: Viral specificity was inferred only from CDR3 similarity; HCMV serostatus was unknown.

V was trimmed by 5 bases and J by 0 bases, leaving 13 bases between them. The germline CDR1 and CDR2 sequences are SGHVS and FQNEAQ. There are 15 residues in the CDR3. Assay used: immunoSEQ multiplex PCR; TCRdb lists only in-frame clones, some missing. Of about 340,000 clones listed, nearly 95% are singletons. This clone has just one count. Its antigen is as yet unknown. Time point given: blood from clinic visit 5 months post-surgery; TSC patient then seizure free. The sequence came from a boy in the first two years of life with tuberous sclerosis and intractable seizures. The chain carries TRBV7-8 and TRBJ2-5; perhaps D is TRBD1 or TRBD2 (5 bases each). Here the sequenced sample was peripheral blood, taken about 5 months after surgery. CDR3 DNA: TGTGCCAGCAGCAGATATTGGGGGTACCAAGAGACCCAGTACTTC. Amino acid sequence: CASSRYWGYQETQYF.